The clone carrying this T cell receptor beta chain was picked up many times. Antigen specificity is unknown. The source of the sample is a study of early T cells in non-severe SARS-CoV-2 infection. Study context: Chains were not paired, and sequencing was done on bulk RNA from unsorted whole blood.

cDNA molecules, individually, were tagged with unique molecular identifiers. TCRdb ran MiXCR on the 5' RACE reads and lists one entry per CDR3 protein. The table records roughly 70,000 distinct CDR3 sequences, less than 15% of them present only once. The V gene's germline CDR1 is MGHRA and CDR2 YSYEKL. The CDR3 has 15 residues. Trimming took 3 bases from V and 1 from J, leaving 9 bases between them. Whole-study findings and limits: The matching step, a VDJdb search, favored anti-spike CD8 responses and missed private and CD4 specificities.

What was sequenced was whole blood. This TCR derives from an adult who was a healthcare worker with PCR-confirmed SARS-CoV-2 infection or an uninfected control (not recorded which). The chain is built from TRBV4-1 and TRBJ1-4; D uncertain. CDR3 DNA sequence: TGCGCCAGCAGCCATGGAGAGGGAACTAATGAAAAACTGTTTTTT. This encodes CASSHGEGTNEKLFF.